This T cell receptor beta chain was found in a study of T cells in localized non-small cell lung cancer. The CDR3 extends over 13 amino acids. From germline, CDR1 is GTSNPN and CDR2 SVGIG (reference sequence). V shed 0 bases and J shed 7 bases, with 10 bases lying between them. General study results and limits: Sequencing, confined to only one tumor region, leaves heterogeneity possible. Highest T cell clonality was seen in uninvolved adjacent lung, surpassing that measured in tumor. In adjacent lung appeared a median 57 of the top 100 tumor clones.

For this clone: What it recognizes is unknown.

Libraries were prepared by immunoSEQ multiplex PCR; TCRdb keeps only in-frame clonotypes and omits some of them. The profile covers 45,000 to 50,000 clones, with about 88% appearing a single time and 2% to 2.5% taken by the ten largest. The chain links TRBV30 to TRBJ1-3; D remains ambiguous. The sample was PBMCs, taken before any cancer treatment. This sequence originates from a man aged 35-69 years with stage II lung adenocarcinoma. The CDR3 loop reads CAWSVRTLNTIYF. The CDR3 DNA is TGTGCCTGGAGTGTTCGGACCCTGAACACCATATATTTT.